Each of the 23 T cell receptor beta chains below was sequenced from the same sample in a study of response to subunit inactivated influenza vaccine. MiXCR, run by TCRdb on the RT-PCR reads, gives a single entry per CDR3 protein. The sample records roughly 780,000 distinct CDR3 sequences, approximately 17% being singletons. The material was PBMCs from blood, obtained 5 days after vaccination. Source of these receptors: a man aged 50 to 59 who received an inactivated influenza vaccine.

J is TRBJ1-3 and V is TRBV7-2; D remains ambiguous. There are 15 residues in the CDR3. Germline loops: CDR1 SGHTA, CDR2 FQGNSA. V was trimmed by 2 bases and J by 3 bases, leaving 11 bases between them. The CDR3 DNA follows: TGTGCCAGCAGCTTAAGTAAGGCCGTTGGAAACACCATATATTTT. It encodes CASSLSKAVGNTIYF.

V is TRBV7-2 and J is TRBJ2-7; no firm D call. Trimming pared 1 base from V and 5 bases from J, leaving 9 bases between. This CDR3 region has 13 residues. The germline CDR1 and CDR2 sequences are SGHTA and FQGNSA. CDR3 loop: CASSLESGDEQYF. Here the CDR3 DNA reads TGTGCCAGCAGCTTAGAATCGGGCGACGAGCAGTACTTC.

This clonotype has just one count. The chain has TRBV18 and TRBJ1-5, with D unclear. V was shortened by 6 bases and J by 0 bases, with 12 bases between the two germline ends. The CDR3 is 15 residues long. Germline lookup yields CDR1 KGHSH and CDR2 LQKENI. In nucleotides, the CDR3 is TGTGCCAGCTCCCCGACACCTGATAGCAATCAGCCCCAGCATTTT. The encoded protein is CASSPTPDSNQPQHF.

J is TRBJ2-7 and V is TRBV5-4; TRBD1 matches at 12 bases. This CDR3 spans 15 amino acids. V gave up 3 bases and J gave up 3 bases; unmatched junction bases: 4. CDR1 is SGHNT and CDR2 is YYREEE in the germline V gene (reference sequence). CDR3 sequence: CASSWGQGANYEQYF. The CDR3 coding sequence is TGTGCCAGCAGCTGGGGACAGGGGGCGAACTACGAGCAGTACTTC.

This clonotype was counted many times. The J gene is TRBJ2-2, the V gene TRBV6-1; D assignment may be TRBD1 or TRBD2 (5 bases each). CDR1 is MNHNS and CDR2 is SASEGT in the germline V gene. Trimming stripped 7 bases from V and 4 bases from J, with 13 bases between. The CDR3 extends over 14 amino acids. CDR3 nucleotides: TGTGCCAGCAAGTCGAGGGGCGGCACCGGGGAGCTGTTTTTT. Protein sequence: CASKSRGGTGELFF.

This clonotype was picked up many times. CDR3 sequence (DNA): TGTGCCAGCTCACCACAATCGACGCATTACGAAGAGACCCAGTACTTC. It encodes CASSPQSTHYEETQYF. The J gene is TRBJ2-5, the V gene TRBV18; the D is unclear. V gave up 1 base and J gave up 3 bases, with 15 bases separating them. Per germline, CDR1 KGHSH and CDR2 LQKENI. The CDR3 totals 16 residues.

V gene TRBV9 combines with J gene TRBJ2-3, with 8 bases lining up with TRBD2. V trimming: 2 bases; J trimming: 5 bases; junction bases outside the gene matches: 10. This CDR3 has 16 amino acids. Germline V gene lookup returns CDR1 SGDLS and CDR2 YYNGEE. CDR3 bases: TGTGCCAGCAGCGTTAGCGGGGACCTCCACGGAGATACGCAGTATTTT. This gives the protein CASSVSGDLHGDTQYF.

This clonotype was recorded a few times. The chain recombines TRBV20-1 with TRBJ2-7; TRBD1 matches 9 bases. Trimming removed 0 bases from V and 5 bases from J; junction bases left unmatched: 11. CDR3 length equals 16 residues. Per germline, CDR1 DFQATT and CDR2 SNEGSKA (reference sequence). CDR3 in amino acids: CSARESGTGLGNEQYF. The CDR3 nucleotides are TGCAGTGCTAGAGAGTCGGGGACAGGGCTCGGGAACGAGCAGTACTTC.

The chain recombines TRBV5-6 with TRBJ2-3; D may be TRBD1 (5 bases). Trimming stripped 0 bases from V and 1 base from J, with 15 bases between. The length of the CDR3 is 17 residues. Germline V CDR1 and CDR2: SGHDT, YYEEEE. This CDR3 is CASSLEGRAIRTDTQYF. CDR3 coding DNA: TGTGCCAGCAGCTTGGAGGGCAGGGCCATACGCACAGATACGCAGTATTTT.

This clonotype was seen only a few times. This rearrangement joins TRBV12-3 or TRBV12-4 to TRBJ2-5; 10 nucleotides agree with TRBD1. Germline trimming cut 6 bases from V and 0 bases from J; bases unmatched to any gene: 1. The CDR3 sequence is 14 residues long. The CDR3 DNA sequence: TGTGCCAGCAGGGGACAGGGGTACCAAGAGACCCAGTACTTC. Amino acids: CASRGQGYQETQYF.

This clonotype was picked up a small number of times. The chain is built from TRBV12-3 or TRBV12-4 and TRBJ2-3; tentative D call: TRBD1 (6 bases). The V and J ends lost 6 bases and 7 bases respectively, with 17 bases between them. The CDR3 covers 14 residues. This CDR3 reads CASSSQGFRYTQYF. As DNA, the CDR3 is TGTGCCAGCAGCAGTCAGGGGTTTAGATATACGCAGTATTTT.

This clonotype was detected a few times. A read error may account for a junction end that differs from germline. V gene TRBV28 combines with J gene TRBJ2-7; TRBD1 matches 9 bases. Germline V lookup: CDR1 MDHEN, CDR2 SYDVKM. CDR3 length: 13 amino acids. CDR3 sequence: CASKMGQGDPTQF. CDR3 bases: TGTGCCAGCAAAATGGGACAGGGCGACCCTACGCAATTC.

Here the CDR3 reads CASMRDPGGETQYF. The CDR3 coding sequence is TGCGCCAGCATGAGGGACCCAGGGGGAGAGACCCAGTACTTC. V usage is TRBV5-1 and J usage is TRBJ2-5; TRBD1 matches 7 bases. Germline-derived CDR1 and CDR2 are SGHRS and YFSETQ. Trimming cost V 6 bases and J 4 bases; bases outside gene matches: 9. This CDR3 region has 14 residues. The entire variable domain, with the rest obtained from reference TRBV5-1 and TRBJ2-5, is as follows: KAGVTQTPRYLIKTRGQQVTLSCSPISGHRSVSWYQQTPGQGLQFLFEYFSETQRNKGNFPGRFSGRQFSNSRSEMNVSTLELGDSALYLCASMRDPGGETQYFGPGTRLLVL.

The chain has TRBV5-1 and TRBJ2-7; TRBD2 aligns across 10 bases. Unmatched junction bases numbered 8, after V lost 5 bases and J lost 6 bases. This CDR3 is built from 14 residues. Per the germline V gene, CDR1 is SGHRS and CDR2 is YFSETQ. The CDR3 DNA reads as TGCGCCAGCAGTCGAGCGGGGGGGATCGCCGAGCAGTACTTC. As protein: CASSRAGGIAEQYF.

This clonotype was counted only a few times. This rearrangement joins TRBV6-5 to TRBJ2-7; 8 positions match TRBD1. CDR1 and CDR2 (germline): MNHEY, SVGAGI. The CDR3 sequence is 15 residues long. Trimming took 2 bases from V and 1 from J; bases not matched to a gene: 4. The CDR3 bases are TGTGCCAGCAGTTACGAGACAGGGGTTTCCTACGAGCAGTACTTC. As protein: CASSYETGVSYEQYF.

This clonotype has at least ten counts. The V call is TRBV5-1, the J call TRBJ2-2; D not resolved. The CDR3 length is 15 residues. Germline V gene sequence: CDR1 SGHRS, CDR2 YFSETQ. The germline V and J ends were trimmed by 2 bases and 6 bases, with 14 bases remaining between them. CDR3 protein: CASSFLTFGAGELFF. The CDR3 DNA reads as TGCGCCAGCAGCTTCTTGACCTTTGGCGCCGGGGAGCTGTTTTTT.

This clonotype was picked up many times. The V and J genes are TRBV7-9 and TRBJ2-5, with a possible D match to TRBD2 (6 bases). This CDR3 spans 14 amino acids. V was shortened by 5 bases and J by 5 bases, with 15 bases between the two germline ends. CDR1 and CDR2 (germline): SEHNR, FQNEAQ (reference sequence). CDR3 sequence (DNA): TGTGCCAGCAGCCGCTCGGGAGTAGGGGAGACCCAGTACTTC. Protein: CASSRSGVGETQYF.

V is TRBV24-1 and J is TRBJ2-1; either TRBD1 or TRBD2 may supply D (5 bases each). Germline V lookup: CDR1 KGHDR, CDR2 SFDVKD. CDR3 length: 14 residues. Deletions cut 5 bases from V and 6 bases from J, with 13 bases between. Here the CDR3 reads CATSAQGGGNEQFF. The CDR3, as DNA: TGTGCCACCAGTGCCCAGGGTGGGGGCAATGAGCAGTTCTTC.

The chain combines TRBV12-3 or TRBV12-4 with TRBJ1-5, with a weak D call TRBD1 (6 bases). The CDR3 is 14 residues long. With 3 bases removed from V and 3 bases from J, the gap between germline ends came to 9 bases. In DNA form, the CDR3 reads TGTGCCAGCAGTTTGGGGGCTCCCAATCAGCCCCAGCATTTT. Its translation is CASSLGAPNQPQHF.

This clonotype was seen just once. CDR3 protein: CASSRDRLNNSPLHF. The CDR3 bases are TGCGCCAGCAGCCGTGATCGGCTAAATAATTCACCCCTCCACTTT. The rearrangement joins TRBV4-1 to TRBJ1-6; no firm D call. CDR3 length: 15 amino acids. Trimming shortened V by 4 bases and J by 5 bases, and 12 bases separated the two germline ends. Germline-derived CDR1 and CDR2 are MGHRA and YSYEKL.

CDR3 loop: CASSLRDIFYEQYF. For the CDR3, the DNA is TGTGCCAGCAGCCTCCGGGACATATTCTACGAGCAGTACTTC. This chain links TRBV11-2 with TRBJ2-7, with TRBD1 as a possible D gene (6 bases). CDR3 length: 14 residues. Trimming cost V 5 bases and J 3 bases, with 14 bases left between them. Germline lookup yields CDR1 SGHAT and CDR2 FQNNGV.

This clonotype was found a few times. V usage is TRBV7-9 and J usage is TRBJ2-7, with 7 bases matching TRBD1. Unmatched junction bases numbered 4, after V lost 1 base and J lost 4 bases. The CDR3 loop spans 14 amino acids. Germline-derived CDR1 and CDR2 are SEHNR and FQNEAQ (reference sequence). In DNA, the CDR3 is TGTGCCAGCAGCTTAGGCGGCAGGGGGTACGAGCAGTACTTC. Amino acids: CASSLGGRGYEQYF.

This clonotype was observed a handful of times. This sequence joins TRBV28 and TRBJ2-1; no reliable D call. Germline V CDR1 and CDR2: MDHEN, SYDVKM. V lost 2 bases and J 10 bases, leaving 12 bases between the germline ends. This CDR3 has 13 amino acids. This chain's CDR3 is CASSLTTPGEQFF. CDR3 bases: TGTGCCAGCAGTTTAACCACCCCCGGGGAGCAGTTCTTC.